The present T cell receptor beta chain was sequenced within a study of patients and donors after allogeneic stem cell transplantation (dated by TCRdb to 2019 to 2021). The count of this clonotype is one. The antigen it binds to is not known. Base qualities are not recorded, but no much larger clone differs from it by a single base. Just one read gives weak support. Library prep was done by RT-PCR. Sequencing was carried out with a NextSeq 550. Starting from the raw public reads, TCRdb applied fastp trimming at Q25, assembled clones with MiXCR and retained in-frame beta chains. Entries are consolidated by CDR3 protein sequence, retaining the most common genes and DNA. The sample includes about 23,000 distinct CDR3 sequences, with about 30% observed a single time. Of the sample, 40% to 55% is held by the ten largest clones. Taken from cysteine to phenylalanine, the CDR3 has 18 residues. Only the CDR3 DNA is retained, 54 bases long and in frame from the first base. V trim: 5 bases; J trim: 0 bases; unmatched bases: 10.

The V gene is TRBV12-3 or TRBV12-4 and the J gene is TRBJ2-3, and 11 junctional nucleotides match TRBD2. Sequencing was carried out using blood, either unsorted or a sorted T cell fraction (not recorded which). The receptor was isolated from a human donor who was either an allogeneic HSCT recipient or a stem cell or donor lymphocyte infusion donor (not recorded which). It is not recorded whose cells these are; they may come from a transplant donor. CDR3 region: CASSLGLAGGTSTDTQYF. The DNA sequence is TGTGCCAGCAGTCTTGGGCTAGCGGGGGGCACTAGCACAGATACGCAGTATTTT.